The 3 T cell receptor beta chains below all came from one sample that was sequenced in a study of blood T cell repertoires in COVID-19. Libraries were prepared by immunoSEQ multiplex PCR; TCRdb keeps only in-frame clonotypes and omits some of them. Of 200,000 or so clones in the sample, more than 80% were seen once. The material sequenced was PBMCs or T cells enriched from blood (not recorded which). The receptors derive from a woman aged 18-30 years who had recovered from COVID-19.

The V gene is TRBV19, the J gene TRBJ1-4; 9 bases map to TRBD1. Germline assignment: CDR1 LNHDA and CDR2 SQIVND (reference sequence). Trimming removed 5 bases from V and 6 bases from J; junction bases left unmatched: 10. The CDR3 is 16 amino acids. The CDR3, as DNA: TGTGCCAGTAGTCCACGGGACAGGGTGGGATATGAAAAACTGTTTTTT. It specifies CASSPRDRVGYEKLFF.

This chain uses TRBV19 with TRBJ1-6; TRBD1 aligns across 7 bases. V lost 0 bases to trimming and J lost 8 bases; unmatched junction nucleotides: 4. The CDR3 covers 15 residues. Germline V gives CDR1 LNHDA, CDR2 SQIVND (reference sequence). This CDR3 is CASSIEQGSYSPLHF. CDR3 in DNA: TGTGCCAGTAGTATAGAACAGGGGAGCTATTCACCCCTCCACTTT.

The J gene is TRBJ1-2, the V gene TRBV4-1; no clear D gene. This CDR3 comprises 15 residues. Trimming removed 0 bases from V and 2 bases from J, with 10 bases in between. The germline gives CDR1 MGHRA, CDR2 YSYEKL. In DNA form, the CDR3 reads TGCGCCAGCAGCCAAGAGGGAGGGTCAAACTATGGCTACACCTTC. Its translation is CASSQEGGSNYGYTF.